The source of this TCR beta chain is a study of T cell responses to AZD1222 COVID-19 vaccine. Study outcomes and limitations: Per reports, nearly half of all spike-specific TCRs target regions that are unmutated in variants. The sample set comprised mostly white British donors with more females, and clonal diversity was possibly underestimated.

Repertoires were generated with immunoSEQ multiplex PCR, while TCRdb's copy carries only in-frame clones and drops some. The data show 100,000 to 150,000 clones, roughly 90% seen once. A single count supports this clone. Its antigen is unidentified. Germline-derived CDR1 and CDR2 are SSHAT and FNYEAQ (reference sequence). The CDR3 has 21 residues. V shed 5 bases and J shed 2 bases, with 31 bases lying between them. The V and J genes are TRBV7-7 and TRBJ2-1; perhaps TRBD2 as D (6 bases). This TCR derives from an adult in good health. The sequences come from peripheral blood, collected on day 0 of MenACWY control vaccination. CDR3 in DNA: TGTGCCAGCAGCCCACGAAAGGTTTTTGCGGGACCTAACCTACCCTACAATGAGCAGTTCTTC. This encodes CASSPRKVFAGPNLPYNEQFF.